Shown below are 12 T cell receptor beta chains from a single sample sequenced in a study of cytomegalovirus exposure and HLA in healthy donors. This PCR relied on a set of 60 Vbeta primers and 13 Jbeta primers. Some clones are missing from TCRdb's copy, which holds only in-frame ones; the method was immunoSEQ multiplex PCR. The sample lists about 110,000 clones, around 76% occurring once. Sample: PBMCs. These receptors all stem from a man aged 35-49 years in good health and CMV-seropositive.

The chain employs TRBV30 and TRBJ2-5, with D tentatively TRBD1 (5 bases). Trimming cost V 2 bases and J 0 bases, with 16 bases left between them. The germline gives CDR1 GTSNPN, CDR2 SVGIG (reference sequence). The CDR3 runs 16 residues. For the CDR3, the DNA is TGTGCCTGGAGTTTCAGACAGCGACCGTACCAAGAGACCCAGTACTTC. Translating it yields CAWSFRQRPYQETQYF.

As for this clone: Other DNA sequences in this specimen translate into the identical CDR3. J is TRBJ2-3 and V is TRBV11-2, with 7 bases identical to TRBD2. V lost 4 bases to trimming and J lost 9 bases; unmatched junction nucleotides: 10. The CDR3 covers 14 residues. The germline V gene has CDR1 SGHAT and CDR2 FQNNGV. DNA of the CDR3: TGTGCCAGCAGCTCAGGACTAGGCCTGGAAACGCAGTATTTT. Its protein product is CASSSGLGLETQYF. Together with reference TRBV11-2 and TRBJ2-3, the CDR3 gives the full variable domain: EAGVAQSPRYKIIEKRQSVAFWCNPISGHATLYWYQQILGQGPKLLIQFQNNGVVDDSQLPKDRFSAERLKGVDSTLKIQPAKLEDSAVYLCASSSGLGLETQYFGPGTRLTVL.

The chain is built from TRBV5-4 and TRBJ1-5, with TRBD1 matching over 7 bases. The germline V gene has CDR1 SGHNT and CDR2 YYREEE (reference sequence). This CDR3 contains 14 residues. J gave up 4 bases and V 0 bases, and 1 base lay outside the gene matches. The CDR3 coding sequence is TGTGCCAGCAGCTTGGGGGGACAGAATCAGCCCCAGCATTTT. Protein: CASSLGGQNQPQHF. Based on the CDR3 plus reference TRBV5-4 and TRBJ1-5, the full variable domain is ETGVTQSPTHLIKTRGQQVTLRCSSQSGHNTVSWYQQALGQGPQFIFQYYREEENGRGNFPPRFSGLQFPNYSSELNVNALELDDSALYLCASSLGGQNQPQHFGDGTRLSIL.

The rearrangement joins TRBV4-3 to TRBJ2-5; 9 nucleotides agree with TRBD2. The CDR3 is 16 residues long. J was trimmed by 0 bases and V by 4 bases; bases with no gene match: 6. Germline CDR1 reads LGHNA; CDR2 reads YSLEER. The CDR3: CASSRGPSGNQETQYF. CDR3 in DNA: TGCGCCAGCAGCCGAGGGCCTAGCGGGAACCAAGAGACCCAGTACTTC.

This chain connects TRBV4-1 to TRBJ1-6; 7 nucleotides agree with TRBD1. Germline V lookup: CDR1 MGHRA, CDR2 YSYEKL. After removal of 1 base from V and 5 bases from J, the junction contained 8 bases not matched to a gene. The CDR3 runs to 17 residues. The CDR3 loop reads CASSQVVIQGDNSPLHF. CDR3 DNA: TGCGCCAGCAGCCAAGTTGTCATCCAGGGGGATAATTCACCCCTCCACTTT.

This chain joins TRBV7-9 and TRBJ2-7; TRBD1 matches at 8 bases. Trimming cost V 5 bases and J 2 bases; bases outside gene matches: 11. The CDR3 is made up of 16 amino acids. CDR1 SEHNR and CDR2 FQNEAQ come from the germline V gene (reference sequence). This chain's CDR3 is CASSPSLRTGTYEQYF. Here the CDR3 DNA reads TGTGCCAGCAGCCCCTCGCTCCGGACAGGGACCTACGAGCAGTACTTC.

This clone was seen a few times. This chain joins TRBV14 and TRBJ2-5, with 12 bases lining up with TRBD2. The CDR3 length is 15 residues. The V and J ends lost 5 bases and 6 bases, in that order; junction bases with no gene match: 7. From germline, CDR1 is SGHDN and CDR2 FVKESK. DNA of the CDR3: TGTGCCAGCAGCGAGACTAGCGGGAGTAAGAAGACCCAGTACTTC. Its translation: CASSETSGSKKTQYF.

The CDR3 region has the DNA TGTGCCTGGAGTAAGCCCGGAGACGAGCAGTACTTC. As protein: CAWSKPGDEQYF. This chain links TRBV30 with TRBJ2-7; D unresolved. V was clipped by 2 bases and J by 5 bases, with 10 bases between them. The CDR3 runs to 12 residues. CDR1 and CDR2 from the germline V gene are GTSNPN and SVGIG (reference sequence).

The rearrangement joins TRBV9 to TRBJ1-1; no clear D. V gave up 4 bases and J gave up 1 base, with 11 bases separating them. This CDR3 region has 14 residues. Germline CDR1 SGDLS, CDR2 YYNGEE. For the CDR3, the DNA is TGTGCCAGCAGCCCACAACCGCAGAACACTGAAGCTTTCTTT. Amino acids: CASSPQPQNTEAFF.

This sequence joins TRBV7-8 and TRBJ1-4; D is ambiguous. CDR3 length: 15 residues. Per germline, CDR1 SGHVS and CDR2 FQNEAQ. The germline V and J ends were trimmed by 4 bases and 7 bases, with 16 bases remaining between them. The CDR3 nucleotides are TGTGCCAGCAGCTCCCCCCGGAAGTCGGGTGAAAAACTGTTTTTT. This translates into CASSSPRKSGEKLFF.

The J gene is TRBJ2-4, the V gene TRBV6-5; 8 bases line up with TRBD1. V lost 5 bases and J lost 6; bases outside the gene matches: 3. CDR3 size: 13 residues. Germline V gene data show CDR1 as MNHEY and CDR2 as SVGAGI. CDR3 nucleotide sequence: TGTGCCAGCAGTACAGGGGGGAGAAACATTCAGTACTTC. The encoded protein is CASSTGGRNIQYF.

About this clone itself: Its ends do not fully match the called genes, so a read error is possible. In the same sample, other DNA sequences code for this CDR3. The rearrangement uses TRBV7-2 and TRBJ2-3; 8 nucleotides match TRBD2. The germline V gene encodes CDR1 SGHTA and CDR2 FQGNSA. The CDR3 is 15 amino acids. The CDR3 here is CASSLGVAGTDTQYF. DNA for the CDR3: TGCGCCAGCAGCTTAGGGGTAGCGGGAACAGATACGCAGTATTTT. Using reference TRBV7-2 and TRBJ2-3 for the parts outside the CDR3, the full variable domain is GAGVSQSPSNKVTEKGKDVELRCDPISGHTALYWYRQSLGQGLEFLIYFQGNSAPDKSGLPSDRFSAERTGGSVSTLTIQRTQQEDSAVYLCASSLGVAGTDTQYFGPGTRLTVL.